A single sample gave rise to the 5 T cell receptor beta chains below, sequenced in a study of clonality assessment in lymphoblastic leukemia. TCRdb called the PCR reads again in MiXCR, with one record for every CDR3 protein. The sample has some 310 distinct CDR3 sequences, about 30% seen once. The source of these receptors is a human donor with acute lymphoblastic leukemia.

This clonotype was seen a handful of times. The CDR3 DNA follows: TGCGCCAGCAGCTTGGCTAGCGGGTTCTCCCCTAGCACAGATACGCAGTATTTT. Encoded protein: CASSLASGFSPSTDTQYF. The chain employs TRBV5-1 and TRBJ2-3, with 8 bases lining up with TRBD2. The CDR3 consists of 18 residues. The ends lost 0 bases at V and 0 bases at J; junction bases unmatched: 9. Germline V CDR1 and CDR2: SGHRS, YFSETQ.

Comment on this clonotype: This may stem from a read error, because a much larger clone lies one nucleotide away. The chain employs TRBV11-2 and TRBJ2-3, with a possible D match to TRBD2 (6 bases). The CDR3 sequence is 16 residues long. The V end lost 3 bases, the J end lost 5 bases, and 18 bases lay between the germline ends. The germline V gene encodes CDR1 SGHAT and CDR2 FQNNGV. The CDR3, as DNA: TGTGCCAGCAGCTTTCGTGGCAGGAGGGCCATAGATACGCAGTATTTT. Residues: CASSFRGRRAIDTQYF.

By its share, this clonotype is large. CDR3 sequence reads: CASSRLAGGMDTQYF. CDR3 in DNA: TGTGCCAGCAGTCGGCTAGCGGGAGGGATGGATACGCAGTATTTT. The rearrangement joins TRBV5-4 to TRBJ2-3, with 12 bases aligning to TRBD2. Germline trimming cut 5 bases from V and 6 bases from J; bases unmatched to any gene: 7. CDR1 and CDR2 from the germline V gene are SGHNT and YYREEE (reference sequence). This CDR3 has 15 amino acids.

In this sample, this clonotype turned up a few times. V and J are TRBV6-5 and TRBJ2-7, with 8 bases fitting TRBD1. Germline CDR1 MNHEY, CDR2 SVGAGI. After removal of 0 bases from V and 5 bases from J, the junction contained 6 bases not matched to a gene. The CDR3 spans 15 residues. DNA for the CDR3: TGTGCCAGCAGTTACTCGACAGGGGTCTTCGACGAGCAGTACTTC. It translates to CASSYSTGVFDEQYF.

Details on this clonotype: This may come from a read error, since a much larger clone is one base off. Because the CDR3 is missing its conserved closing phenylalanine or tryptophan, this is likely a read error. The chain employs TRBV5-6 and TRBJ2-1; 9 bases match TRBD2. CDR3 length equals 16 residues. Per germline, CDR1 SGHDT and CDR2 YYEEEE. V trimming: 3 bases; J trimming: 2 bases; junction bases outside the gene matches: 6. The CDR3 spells CASSYIAGAAYNEQFS. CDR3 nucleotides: TGTGCCAGCAGCTACATAGCGGGAGCAGCCTACAATGAGCAGTTCTCC.